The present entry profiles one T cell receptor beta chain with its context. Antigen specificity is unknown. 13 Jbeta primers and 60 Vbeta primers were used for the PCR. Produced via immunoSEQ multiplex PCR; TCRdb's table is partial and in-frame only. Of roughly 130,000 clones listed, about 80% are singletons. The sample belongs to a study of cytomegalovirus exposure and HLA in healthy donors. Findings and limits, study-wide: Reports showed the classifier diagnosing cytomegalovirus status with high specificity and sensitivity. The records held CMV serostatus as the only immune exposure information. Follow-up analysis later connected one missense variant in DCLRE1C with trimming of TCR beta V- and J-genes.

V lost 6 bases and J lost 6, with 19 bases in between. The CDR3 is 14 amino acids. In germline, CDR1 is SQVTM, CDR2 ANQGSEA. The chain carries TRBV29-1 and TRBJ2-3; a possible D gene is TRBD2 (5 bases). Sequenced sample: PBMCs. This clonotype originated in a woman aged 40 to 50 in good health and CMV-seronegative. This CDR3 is CSVTFGSLTDTQYF. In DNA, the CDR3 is TGCAGCGTGACCTTTGGGAGCCTGACGGATACGCAGTATTTT.